Included here is one TCR beta chain sequence, with context. The antigen is undetermined. The sample is drawn from a study of T cells in localized non-small cell lung cancer. Study-wide findings and caveats: Analysis by sequencing included only one tumor region, so heterogeneity remains possible. Detection in adjacent lung was observed for a median 57 of the top 100 tumor clones. Uninvolved adjacent lung showed the highest T cell clonality, exceeding tumor.

Some clones are missing from TCRdb's copy, which holds only in-frame ones; the method was immunoSEQ multiplex PCR. The table records about 33,000 clones, just under 80% of them present only once. V was clipped by 4 bases and J by 1 base, with 10 bases between them. The germline V gene has CDR1 KGHSH and CDR2 LQKENI. The CDR3 is 14 residues long. The source was peripheral blood, collected before any cancer treatment. The chain combines TRBV18 with TRBJ2-5; the D gene could be TRBD1 or TRBD2 (5 bases each). The source of this sequence is a male donor at least 60 years old with stage II squamous cell lung carcinoma. CDR3 nucleotides: TGTGCCAGCTCACGTTCTGGGGGCCAAGAGACCCAGTACTTC. Translation gives CASSRSGGQETQYF.